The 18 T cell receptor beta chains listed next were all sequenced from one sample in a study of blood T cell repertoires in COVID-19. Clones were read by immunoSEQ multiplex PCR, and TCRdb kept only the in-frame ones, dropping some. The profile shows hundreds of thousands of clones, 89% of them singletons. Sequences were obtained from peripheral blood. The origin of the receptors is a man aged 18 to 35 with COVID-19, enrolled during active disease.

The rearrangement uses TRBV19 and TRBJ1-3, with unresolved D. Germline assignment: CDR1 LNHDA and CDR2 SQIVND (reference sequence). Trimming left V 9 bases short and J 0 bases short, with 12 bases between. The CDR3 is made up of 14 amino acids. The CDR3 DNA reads TGTGCCAGCAGCCGACAACTCTCTGGAAACACCATATATTTT. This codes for CASSRQLSGNTIYF.

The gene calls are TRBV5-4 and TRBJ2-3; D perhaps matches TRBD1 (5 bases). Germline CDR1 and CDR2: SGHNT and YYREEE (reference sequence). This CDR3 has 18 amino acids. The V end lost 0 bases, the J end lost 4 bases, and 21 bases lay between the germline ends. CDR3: CASSLGLGTGFFSDTQYF. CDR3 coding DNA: TGTGCCAGCAGCTTGGGACTTGGCACAGGATTCTTTTCAGATACGCAGTATTTT.

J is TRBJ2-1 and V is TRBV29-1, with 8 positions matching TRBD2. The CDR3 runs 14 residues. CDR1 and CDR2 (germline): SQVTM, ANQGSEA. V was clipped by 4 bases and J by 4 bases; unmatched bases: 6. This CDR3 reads CSVAGLDRYNEQFF. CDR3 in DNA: TGCAGCGTTGCGGGACTAGATAGGTACAATGAGCAGTTCTTC.

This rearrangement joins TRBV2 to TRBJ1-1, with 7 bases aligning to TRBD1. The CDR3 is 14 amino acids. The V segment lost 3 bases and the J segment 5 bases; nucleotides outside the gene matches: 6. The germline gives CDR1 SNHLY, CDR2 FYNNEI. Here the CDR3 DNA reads TGTGCCAGCAGTGAGGAGGGGGCGGCAACTGAAGCTTTCTTT. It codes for CASSEEGAATEAFF.

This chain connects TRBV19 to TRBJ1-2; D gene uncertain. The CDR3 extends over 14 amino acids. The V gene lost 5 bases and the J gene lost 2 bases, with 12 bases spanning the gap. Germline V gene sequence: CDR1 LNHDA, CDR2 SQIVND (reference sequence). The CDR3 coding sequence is TGTGCCAGTAGTCCCGTTGGTCAGAACTATGGCTACACCTTC. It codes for CASSPVGQNYGYTF.

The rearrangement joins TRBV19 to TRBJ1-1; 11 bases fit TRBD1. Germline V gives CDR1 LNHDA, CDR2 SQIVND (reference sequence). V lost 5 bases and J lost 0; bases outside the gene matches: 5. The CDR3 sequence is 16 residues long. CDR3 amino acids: CASSLADRGLNTEAFF. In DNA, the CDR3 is TGTGCCAGTAGTCTGGCGGACAGGGGGCTGAACACTGAAGCTTTCTTT.

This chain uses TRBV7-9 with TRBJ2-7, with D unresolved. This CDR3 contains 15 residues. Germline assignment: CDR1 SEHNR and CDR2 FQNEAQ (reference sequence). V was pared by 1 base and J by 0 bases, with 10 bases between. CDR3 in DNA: TGTGCCAGCAGCTTAGTGTCTCGCGCCTCCTACGAGCAGTACTTC. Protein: CASSLVSRASYEQYF.

CDR3 DNA: TGTGCCAGCAACAAGAGAAGGGGAGGAATCAATGAGCAGTTCTTC. This sequence encodes CASNKRRGGINEQFF. The V gene is TRBV21-1, the J gene TRBJ2-1; no DNA check was done on the table's D call, TRBD2. TRBV21-1 is a pseudogene. The CDR3 runs to 15 residues.

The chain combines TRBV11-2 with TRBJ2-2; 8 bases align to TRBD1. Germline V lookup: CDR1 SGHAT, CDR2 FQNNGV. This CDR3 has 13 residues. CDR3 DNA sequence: TGTATCGTGGACAGGGAGGACACCGGGGAGCTGTTTTTT. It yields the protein CIVDREDTGELFF.

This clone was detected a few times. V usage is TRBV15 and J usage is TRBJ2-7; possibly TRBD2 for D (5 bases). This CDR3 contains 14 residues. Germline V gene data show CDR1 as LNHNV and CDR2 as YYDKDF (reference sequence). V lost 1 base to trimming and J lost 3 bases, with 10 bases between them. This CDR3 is CATSRGLAGYEQYF. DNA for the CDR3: TGTGCCACCAGCAGAGGTCTAGCAGGCTACGAGCAGTACTTC.

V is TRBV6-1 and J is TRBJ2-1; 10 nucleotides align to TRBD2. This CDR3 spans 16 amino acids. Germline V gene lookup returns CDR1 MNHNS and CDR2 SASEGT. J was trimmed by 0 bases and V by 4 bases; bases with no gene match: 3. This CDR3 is CASSALAGGSYNEQFF. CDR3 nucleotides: TGTGCCAGCAGTGCTTTAGCGGGGGGCTCCTACAATGAGCAGTTCTTC.

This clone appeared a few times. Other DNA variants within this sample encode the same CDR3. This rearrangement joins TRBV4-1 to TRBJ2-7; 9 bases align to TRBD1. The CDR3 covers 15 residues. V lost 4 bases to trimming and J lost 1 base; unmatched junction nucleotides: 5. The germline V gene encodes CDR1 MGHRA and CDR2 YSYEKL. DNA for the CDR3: TGCGCCAGCAGCCCTGGACAGGGGCCGTCCTACGAGCAGTACTTC. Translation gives CASSPGQGPSYEQYF.

The CDR3 coding sequence is TGTGCCAGCAGCGGGGACAGCCAAGAGACCCAGTACTTC. As protein: CASSGDSQETQYF. The chain uses TRBV5-6 and TRBJ2-5; 7 positions agree with TRBD1. Germline CDR1 is SGHDT and CDR2 is YYEEEE. This CDR3 spans 13 amino acids. The junction had 1 base not matched to a gene; V was cut back by 4 bases and J by 1 base.

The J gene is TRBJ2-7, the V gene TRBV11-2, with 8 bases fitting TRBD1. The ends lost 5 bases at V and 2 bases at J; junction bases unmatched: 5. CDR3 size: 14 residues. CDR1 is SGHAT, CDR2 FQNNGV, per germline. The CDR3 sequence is CASSASTGAYEQYF. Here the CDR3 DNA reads TGTGCCAGCAGCGCCTCGACAGGGGCCTACGAGCAGTACTTC.

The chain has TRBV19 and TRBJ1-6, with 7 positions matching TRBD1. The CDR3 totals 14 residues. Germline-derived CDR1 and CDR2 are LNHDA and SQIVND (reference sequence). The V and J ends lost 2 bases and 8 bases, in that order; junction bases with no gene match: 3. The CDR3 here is CASSITGEDSPLHF. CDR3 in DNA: TGTGCCAGTAGTATAACAGGGGAGGATTCACCCCTCCACTTT.

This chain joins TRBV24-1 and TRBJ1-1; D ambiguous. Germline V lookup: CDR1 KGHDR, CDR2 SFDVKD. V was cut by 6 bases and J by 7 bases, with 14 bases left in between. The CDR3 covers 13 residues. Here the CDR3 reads CATSRGSTGEAFF. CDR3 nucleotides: TGTGCCACCAGTAGAGGATCCACCGGTGAAGCTTTCTTT.

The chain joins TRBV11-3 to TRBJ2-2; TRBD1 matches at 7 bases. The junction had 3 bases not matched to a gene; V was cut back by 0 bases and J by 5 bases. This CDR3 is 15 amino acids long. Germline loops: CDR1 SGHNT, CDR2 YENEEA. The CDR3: CASSLDRGYTGELFF. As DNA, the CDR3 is TGTGCCAGCAGCTTAGACAGGGGGTATACCGGGGAGCTGTTTTTT.

This CDR3 is CASSQVQGGQVRNTEAFF. The CDR3 region has the DNA TGTGCCAGCAGCCAAGTTCAGGGGGGTCAGGTGAGGAACACTGAAGCTTTCTTT. The genes are TRBV4-2 and TRBJ1-1; 7 nucleotides match TRBD1. J gave up 1 base and V 1 base, and 12 bases lay outside the gene matches. This CDR3 has 18 residues. From germline, CDR1 is LGHNA and CDR2 YNFKEQ.